The clone carrying this T cell receptor (beta chain) appeared a single time. The sample originates from a study of blood T cell repertoires in COVID-19. Study background: The analysed material was cDNA or gDNA that came from T cells, B-cell-depleted T cells, or PBMCs.

Original methodology: Amplification of reference gene primers provided the estimated nucleated cell counts. Only in-frame clones appear in the TCRdb table, and some are missing; sequencing was by immunoSEQ multiplex PCR. The DNA was the basis for D and trimming; V, J and clone size are from that table. The sample lists some 360,000 clones, roughly 90% occurring once. The CDR3 spans 16 residues. Sequencing was done on a sample of peripheral blood. The V call is TRBV21-1, the J call TRBJ2-7; the table's D call, TRBD2, has no DNA check behind it. TRBV21-1 represents a pseudogene. The receptor was isolated from a woman aged 60-70 years with COVID-19, enrolled during active disease. The CDR3, as DNA: TGTGCCAGCAGCAAAGCTCGGGTAGCGGGGGTCTACGAGCAGTACTTC. This encodes CASSKARVAGVYEQYF.